This T cell receptor beta chain stems from a study of technical replicates of blood from several donors. Data came from immunoSEQ multiplex PCR; TCRdb stores just in-frame clones and leaves some out. The table shows under 90,000 clones, with more than 95% occurring only once. V shed 8 bases and J 11 bases; nucleotides not matched to a gene: 11. Germline CDR1 is WNHNN and CDR2 is SYGVQD (reference sequence). This CDR3 comprises 12 residues. The TCR originated in a human donor in good health. J is TRBJ1-1 and V is TRBV10-1, with 7 positions matching TRBD1. Sequencing was performed on T cells isolated from PBMCs. CDR3 in amino acids: CASGPGKQGAFF. The CDR3 region has the DNA TGCGCCAGCGGTCCCGGGAAACAGGGGGCTTTCTTT.